Below, 9 T cell receptor beta chains from the same sample are listed, as sequenced in a study of blood T cell repertoires in COVID-19. Profiling relied on immunoSEQ multiplex PCR, and the TCRdb table lists in-frame clones only, not all of them. The repertoire has roughly 75,000 clones, 65% to 90% of them found once; the top ten carry roughly 9.1%. The sequenced material came from peripheral blood. The source is a man aged 50 to 60 with COVID-19, enrolled during active disease.

The gene calls are TRBV11-2 and TRBJ2-7; a weak D match, TRBD2 (6 bases). The CDR3 totals 14 residues. Germline V CDR1 and CDR2: SGHAT, FQNNGV. V lost 5 bases to trimming and J lost 0 bases, with 11 bases between them. The CDR3 sequence: CASSKTRGSYEQYF. The CDR3 DNA reads TGTGCCAGCAGCAAAACGCGGGGCTCCTACGAGCAGTACTTC.

The chain has TRBV28 and TRBJ1-5; D ambiguous. Trimming removed 3 bases from V and 7 bases from J, with 13 bases in between. Looked up from germline, CDR1 is MDHEN and CDR2 is SYDVKM. The CDR3 totals 14 residues. This chain's CDR3 is CASSLHGVGQPQHF. In DNA form, the CDR3 reads TGTGCCAGCAGTTTGCACGGGGTCGGGCAGCCCCAGCATTTT. Full variable domain (rest looked up from reference TRBV28 and TRBJ1-5): DVKVTQSSRYLVKRTGEKVFLECVQDMDHENMFWYRQDPGLGLRLIYFSYDVKMKEKGDIPEGYSVSREKKERFSLILESASTNQTSMYLCASSLHGVGQPQHFGDGTRLSIL.

The J gene is TRBJ2-3, the V gene TRBV2; D perhaps matches TRBD2 (6 bases). V was cut by 8 bases and J by 4 bases, with 16 bases left in between. CDR1 is SNHLY, CDR2 FYNNEI, per germline. The CDR3 runs 14 residues. CDR3 in amino acids: CASGRGAGADTQYF. The CDR3 DNA follows: TGTGCCAGCGGTCGCGGGGCCGGGGCAGATACGCAGTATTTT.

The CDR3 is CASSDYRAWAGETQYF. The CDR3 DNA is TGTGCCAGCAGTGATTACCGGGCCTGGGCAGGGGAGACCCAGTACTTC. The chain links TRBV6-1 to TRBJ2-5; a weak D match, TRBD1 (5 bases). V lost 3 bases and J 5 bases, leaving 19 bases between the germline ends. The V gene's germline CDR1 is MNHNS and CDR2 SASEGT. The CDR3 covers 16 residues.

The chain has TRBV5-1 and TRBJ1-4; D not certain. Between the trimmed V and J ends, which lost 5 bases and 5 bases, there was a span of 13 bases. The CDR3 has 14 amino acids. Germline loops: CDR1 SGHRS, CDR2 YFSETQ. The CDR3 is CASRMGAGNEKLFF. CDR3 coding DNA: TGCGCCAGCAGGATGGGAGCGGGCAATGAAAAACTGTTTTTT.

The rearrangement links TRBV5-4 to TRBJ1-6; 7 bases align to TRBD1. This CDR3 region has 15 residues. Germline-derived CDR1 and CDR2 are SGHNT and YYREEE (reference sequence). After removal of 0 bases from V and 5 bases from J, the junction contained 2 bases not matched to a gene. This CDR3 reads CASSLDRGNNSPLHF. CDR3 DNA: TGTGCCAGCAGCTTGGACAGGGGTAATAATTCACCCCTCCACTTT.

V is TRBV30 and J is TRBJ2-7, with 14 nucleotides matching TRBD2. Germline V gene sequence: CDR1 GTSNPN, CDR2 SVGIG (reference sequence). Trimming at V came to 6 bases and at J to 6 bases, leaving 4 bases not matched to a gene. There are 13 residues in the CDR3. Written as DNA, the CDR3 is TGTGCCTGCCGGGGACTAGCGGGAGTCGAGCAGTACTTC. This translates into CACRGLAGVEQYF.

The chain recombines TRBV5-4 with TRBJ2-3, with 8 bases that match TRBD1. The CDR3 contains 17 residues. The V segment lost 9 bases and the J segment 5 bases; nucleotides outside the gene matches: 20. Germline values: CDR1 SGHNT, CDR2 YYREEE (reference sequence). As DNA, the CDR3 is TGTGCCACCCGACAGGGGCTCCTAGACGGGCGAGGAGATACGCAGTATTTT. Protein sequence: CATRQGLLDGRGDTQYF. Looking up the rest from reference TRBV5-4 and TRBJ2-3 gives the full variable domain: ETGVTQSPTHLIKTRGQQVTLRCSSQSGHNTVSWYQQALGQGPQFIFQYYREEENGRGNFPPRFSGLQFPNYSSELNVNALELDDSALYLCATRQGLLDGRGDTQYFGPGTRLTVL.

This clone was found a few times. This chain uses TRBV14 with TRBJ2-7; D not resolved. V gave up 0 bases and J gave up 1 base, with 4 bases separating them. CDR3 length: 13 residues. Germline V gene data show CDR1 as SGHDN and CDR2 as FVKESK. In DNA form, the CDR3 reads TGTGCCAGCAGCCAAGAGAGTTCCTACGAGCAGTACTTC. Its translation: CASSQESSYEQYF. Variable domain in full (rest from reference TRBV14 and TRBJ2-7): EAGVTQFPSHSVIEKGQTVTLRCDPISGHDNLYWYRRVMGKEIKFLLHFVKESKQDESGMPNNRFLAERTGGTYSTLKVQPAELEDSGVYFCASSQESSYEQYFGPGTRLTVT.